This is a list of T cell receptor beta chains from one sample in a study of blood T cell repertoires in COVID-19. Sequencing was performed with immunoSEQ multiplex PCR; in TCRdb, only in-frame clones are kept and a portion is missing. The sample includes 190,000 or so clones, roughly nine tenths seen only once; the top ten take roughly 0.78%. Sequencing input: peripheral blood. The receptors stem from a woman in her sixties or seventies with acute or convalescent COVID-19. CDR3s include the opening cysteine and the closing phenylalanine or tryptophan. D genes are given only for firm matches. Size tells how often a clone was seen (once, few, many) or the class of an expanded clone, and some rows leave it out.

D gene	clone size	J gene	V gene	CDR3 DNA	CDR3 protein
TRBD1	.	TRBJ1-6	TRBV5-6	TGTGCCAGCAGGACCGGGACAGGGAGTAATTCACCCCTCCACTTT	CASRTGTGSNSPLHF
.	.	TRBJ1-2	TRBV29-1	TGCAGCGTTGGTGGAACAGGGTTCTTGGGCGGCTACACCTTC	CSVGGTGFLGGYTF
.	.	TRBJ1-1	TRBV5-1	TGCGCCAGCAGCTTGGTAACAGGGAGCCCCACTGAAGCTTTCTTT	CASSLVTGSPTEAFF
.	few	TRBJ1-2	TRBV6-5	TGTGCCAGCAGATCCACAGATTTAGGTGGCTACACCTTC	CASRSTDLGGYTF
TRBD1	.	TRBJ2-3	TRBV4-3	TGCGCCAGCAGCCATTTACAGGGGGACACAGATACGCAGTATTTT	CASSHLQGDTDTQYF
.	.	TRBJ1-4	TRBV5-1	TGCGCCAGCAGCCCCAGGGAGGGGTCGGGGAGTCATGAAAAACTGTTTTTT	CASSPREGSGSHEKLFF
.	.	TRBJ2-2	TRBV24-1	TGTGCCACCAGTGACCGCATACTAGACGCGGGCACCGGGGAGCTGTTTTTT	CATSDRILDAGTGELFF
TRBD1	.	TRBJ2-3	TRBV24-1	TGTGCCACCAGTGACCCCACGACAGGGGTGGATACGCAGTATTTT	CATSDPTTGVDTQYF
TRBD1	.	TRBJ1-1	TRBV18	TGTGCCAGCTCCCTCACGGGACAGGAAAACACTGAAGCTTTCTTT	CASSLTGQENTEAFF
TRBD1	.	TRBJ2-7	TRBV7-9	TGTGCCAGCAGCCGACAGGGCTACGAGCAGTACTTC	CASSRQGYEQYF
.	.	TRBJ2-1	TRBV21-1	TGTGCCGCGTACGCAGAGGCGGGACTAATCTACGGGGGTGAGCAGTTCTTC	CAAYAEAGLIYGGEQFF
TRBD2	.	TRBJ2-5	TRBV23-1	TGCGCCAGCAGTCCCCGACTAGCGGGAAGGGCGCGGGAGACCCAGTACTTC	CASSPRLAGRARETQYF
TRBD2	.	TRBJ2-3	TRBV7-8	TGTGCCAGCAGCTTAATAGGGACTAGTCGCACAGATACGCAGTATTTT	CASSLIGTSRTDTQYF
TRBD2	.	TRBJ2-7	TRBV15	TGTGCCACGGGCAGCGGGAGCGGTGAGCAGTACTTC	CATGSGSGEQYF
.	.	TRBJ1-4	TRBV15	TGTGCCACCAGCAGAGGAGACAGCACTCGCGCAACTAATGAAAAACTGTTTTTT	CATSRGDSTRATNEKLFF
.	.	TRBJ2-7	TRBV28	TGTGCCAGCTGCCGGGATATGTCCTACGAGCAGTACTTC	CASCRDMSYEQYF
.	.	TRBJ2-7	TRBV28	TGTGCCAGCAGTTTACAAACGGGAGAGCAGTACTTC	CASSLQTGEQYF
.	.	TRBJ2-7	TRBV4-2	TGTGCCAGCAGCCAAAATTTAGCGGAATCCTACGAGCAGTACTTC	CASSQNLAESYEQYF
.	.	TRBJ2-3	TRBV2	TGTGCCAGCAGTGACAGGGGCACAGATACGCAGTATTTT	CASSDRGTDTQYF
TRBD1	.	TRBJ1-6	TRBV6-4	TGTGCCAGCAGAGAACAGGGGAGGAATTCACCCCTCCACTTT	CASREQGRNSPLHF
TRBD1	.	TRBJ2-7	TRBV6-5	TGTGCCAGCAGTTTGGGACAGGGGGCGACCGAGCAGTACTTC	CASSLGQGATEQYF
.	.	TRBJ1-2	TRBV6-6	TGTGCCAGCAGCCTAAACGTAGGAAGGGGAGGCTATGGCTACACCTTC	CASSLNVGRGGYGYTF
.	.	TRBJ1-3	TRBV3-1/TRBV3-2	TGTGCCAGCAGCCAAGATGGCCGGAACAGGGCGAGAAACACCATATATTTT	CASSQDGRNRARNTIYF
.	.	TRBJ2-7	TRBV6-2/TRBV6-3	TGTGCCAGCAGTTACTCTCCCTCCGAGCAGTACTTC	CASSYSPSEQYF
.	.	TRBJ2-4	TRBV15	TGTGCCACCAGCAAGCTCAAAAACATTCAGTACTTC	CATSKLKNIQYF
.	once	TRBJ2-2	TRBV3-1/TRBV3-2	TGTGCCAGCAGCCAAGATCCCTGGCAGGCGAGCTTTCACCCCGGGGAGCTGTTTTTT	CASSQDPWQASFHPGELFF
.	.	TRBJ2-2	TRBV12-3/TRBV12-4	TGTGCCAGCAGGGGTGCGGCCGGGGAGCTGTTTTTT	CASRGAAGELFF
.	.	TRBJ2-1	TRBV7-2	TGTGCCAGCAGCTTCGGTCGTTTCGGTGAGTTCTTC	CASSFGRFGEFF
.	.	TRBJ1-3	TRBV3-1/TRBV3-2	TGTGCCAGCAGCCAAGGAGGGTACACCATATATTTT	CASSQGGYTIYF
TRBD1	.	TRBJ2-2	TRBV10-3	TGTGCCATCAGTGATAACTACAGGGGAACCGGGGAGCTGTTTTTT	CAISDNYRGTGELFF
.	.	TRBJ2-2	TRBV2	TGTGCCAGCAGTGTGCAGGGTACGAACACCGGGGAGCTGTTTTTT	CASSVQGTNTGELFF
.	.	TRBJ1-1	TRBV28	TGTGCCAGCAGTTTCCCTGACCCCACGGAGGATACTGAAGCTTTCTTT	CASSFPDPTEDTEAFF
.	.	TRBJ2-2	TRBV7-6	TGTGCCAGCAGCTACAGGGAGTATACCGGGGAGCTGTTTTTT	CASSYREYTGELFF
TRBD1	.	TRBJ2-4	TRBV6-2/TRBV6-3	TGTGCCAGCAGTTACGCCGACAGGGCCCTAGCCAAAAACATTCAGTACTTC	CASSYADRALAKNIQYF
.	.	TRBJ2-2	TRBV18	TGTGCCAGCTCACCAATAGGGGGTGCGAACACCGGGGAGCTGTTTTTT	CASSPIGGANTGELFF
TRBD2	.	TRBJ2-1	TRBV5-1	TGCGCCAGCAGCTTCCCGGGGGGGCCTCAGGATGAGCAGTTCTTC	CASSFPGGPQDEQFF
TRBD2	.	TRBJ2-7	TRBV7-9	TGTGCCAGCAGCTCGTTGCGGGAGAGCGAGCAGTACTTC	CASSSLRESEQYF
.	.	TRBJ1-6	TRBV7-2	TGTGCCAGCAGCTTAGCCGGAAGCGGGGGAAATTCACCCCTCCACTTT	CASSLAGSGGNSPLHF
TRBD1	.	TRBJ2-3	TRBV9	TGTGCCAGCAGCGTAGTGGGTCAGGGGGCGATGGATACGCAGTATTTT	CASSVVGQGAMDTQYF
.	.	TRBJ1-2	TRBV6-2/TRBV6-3	TGTGCCAGCAGTTACGGCGGCTACGGCTACACCTTC	CASSYGGYGYTF
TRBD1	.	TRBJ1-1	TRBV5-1	TGCGCCAGCAGCTTGTGGGACAGCAACACTGAAGCTTTCTTT	CASSLWDSNTEAFF
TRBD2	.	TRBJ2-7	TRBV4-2	TGTGCCAGCAGCCAAGATCGGGAGGGACCCTACGAGCAGTACTTC	CASSQDREGPYEQYF
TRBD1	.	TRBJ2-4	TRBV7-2	TGTGCCAGCAGTCAGACCCTACAGGGGGTGGGCAAAAACATTCAGTACTTC	CASSQTLQGVGKNIQYF
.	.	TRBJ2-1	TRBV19	TGTGCCAGTAGTATGAAGGGGGAGAGGGGCAATGAGCAGTTCTTC	CASSMKGERGNEQFF
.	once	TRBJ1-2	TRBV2	TGTGCCAGCGAGATGGCCCGGGTTGGATATGGCTACACCTTC	CASEMARVGYGYTF
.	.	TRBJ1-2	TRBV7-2	TGTGCCAGCAGCTTAGACCGGGGGGGGCAAGGTGGCTACACCTTC	CASSLDRGGQGGYTF
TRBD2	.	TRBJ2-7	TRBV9	TGTGCCAGCAGCGTAGGAGGGACTAGCGGCTACGAGCAGTACTTC	CASSVGGTSGYEQYF
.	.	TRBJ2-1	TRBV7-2	TGTGCCAGCAGCTTAGTCTTAGGAGCGAGCTCCTACAATGAGCAGTTCTTC	CASSLVLGASSYNEQFF
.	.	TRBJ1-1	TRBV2	TGTGCCAGCAAGATCGGGGGTTTACAGGAGTATCTATTTGCTTTCTTT	CASKIGGLQEYLFAFF
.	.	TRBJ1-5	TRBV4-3	TGCGCCAGCAGCCAAGAGGGGGGGGATGGTCAGCCCCAGCATTTT	CASSQEGGDGQPQHF
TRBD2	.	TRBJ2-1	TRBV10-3	TGTGCCATAGGGCGGGAGGGGTACAATGAGCAGTTCTTC	CAIGREGYNEQFF
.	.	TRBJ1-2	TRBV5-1	TGCGCCAGCAGCTTGGGGGGCAGCAACTATGGCTACACCTTC	CASSLGGSNYGYTF